The subject of this entry is one TCR beta chain. Its antigen remains unknown. This specimen belongs to a study of cytomegalovirus exposure and HLA in healthy donors. Background on the study: The 120 validation repertoires were produced on the same platform as the roughly 700 repertoires of the first cohort. This was reported in a later analysis.

The data were produced by immunoSEQ multiplex PCR, yet TCRdb's version contains in-frame clones alone and is incomplete. Found here are some 260,000 clones, 90% of them singletons; the top ten hold 3.1%. Trimming left V 5 bases short and J 6 bases short, with 7 bases between. CDR1 and CDR2 from the germline V gene are SNHLY and FYNNEI. The CDR3 sequence is 12 residues long. Study-level results: Within the approximately 110 validation repertoires, first-cohort TCR clusters tended to co-occur, according to a later analysis. Whilst most TCR sequences proved rare, a subset of public TCRs occurred across many donors.

Sample: PBMCs. This TCR was sampled from a woman in her thirties in good health and CMV-seronegative. This sequence joins TRBV2 and TRBJ2-2; unclear D gene. As DNA, the CDR3 is TGTGCCAGCAGTTATATCTCCGGGGAGCTGTTTTTT. It specifies CASSYISGELFF.